Listed here are 21 T cell receptor beta chains from one sample, sequenced in a study of T cell responses to AZD1222 COVID-19 vaccine (dated by TCRdb to about 2021). This specimen's time point label, per the study, means: baseline before first vaccination. The method behind the library was the immunoSEQ multiplex PCR assay. Held by TCRdb, this immuneACCESS table contains in-frame sequences only and omits some clones. Under half of the omission traces to an unresolved V gene where checked; the cause of the rest is unknown. The sample profile shows 100,000 to 150,000 clones; 90% of them were found once. The ten largest clonotypes hold around 7% of the sample. The material sequenced was peripheral blood, taken on day 0 of AZD1222 vaccination. These receptors were taken from an adult in good health.

A few counts support this clone. In nucleotides, the CDR3 is TGTGCCAGCGGGTGGGCGGAGACCCAGTACTTC. Translation: CASGWAETQYF. This chain uses TRBV6-5 with TRBJ2-5; D gene unclear. Germline CDR1 reads MNHEY; CDR2 reads SVGAGI. V was pared by 8 bases and J by 5 bases, with 9 bases between. The CDR3 is 11 residues long.

The chain employs TRBV5-4 and TRBJ2-3, with D perhaps matching TRBD1 or TRBD2 (5 bases each). Between the trimmed V and J ends, which lost 4 bases and 4 bases, there was a span of 19 bases. The CDR3 has 16 residues. From germline, CDR1 is SGHNT and CDR2 YYREEE (reference sequence). CDR3 in DNA: TGTGCCAGCAGCCCTGGGATTGGGGGTGGGGCAGATACGCAGTATTTT. Protein sequence: CASSPGIGGGADTQYF.

This chain uses TRBV28 with TRBJ1-5; D possibly corresponds to TRBD1 (6 bases). This CDR3 has 15 amino acids. Per germline, CDR1 MDHEN and CDR2 SYDVKM. Trimming cost V 3 bases and J 5 bases, with 14 bases left between them. The chain's CDR3 is CASSLGAGGDQPQHF. In nucleotides, the CDR3 is TGTGCCAGCAGTTTGGGGGCGGGAGGGGATCAGCCCCAGCATTTT.

V is TRBV30 and J is TRBJ2-7; D ambiguous. This CDR3 comprises 14 residues. V was clipped by 4 bases and J by 3 bases, with 16 bases between them. The germline V gene encodes CDR1 GTSNPN and CDR2 SVGIG (reference sequence). CDR3 in DNA: TGTGCCTGGAAGGTTATAAAGGCTGGCTACGAGCAGTACTTC. This sequence encodes CAWKVIKAGYEQYF.

The genes are TRBV5-1 and TRBJ2-7, with D uncertain. Trimming took 2 bases from V and 2 from J, leaving 11 bases between them. The CDR3 spans 14 residues. Looked up from germline, CDR1 is SGHRS and CDR2 is YFSETQ. CDR3 residues: CASSLAHLTYEQYF. The DNA for the CDR3 is TGCGCCAGCAGCTTAGCACACCTAACCTACGAGCAGTACTTC.

The chain is built from TRBV9 and TRBJ1-2; tentative D call: TRBD1 (5 bases). V shed 4 bases and J shed 5 bases, with 18 bases lying between them. Germline-derived CDR1 and CDR2 are SGDLS and YYNGEE. The CDR3 has 15 amino acids. The CDR3 DNA is TGTGCCAGCAGCCGTATTTCACAGGAGAGTTATGGCTACACCTTC. This sequence encodes CASSRISQESYGYTF.

The chain carries TRBV5-6 and TRBJ2-1, with D tentatively TRBD2 (6 bases). Germline V CDR1 and CDR2: SGHDT, YYEEEE. Deletions cut 3 bases from V and 7 bases from J, with 8 bases between. The CDR3 has 12 residues. The CDR3 is CASSWGTNEQFF. The CDR3, as DNA: TGTGCCAGCAGCTGGGGGACTAATGAGCAGTTCTTC.

The chain joins TRBV6-1 to TRBJ2-1; TRBD2 aligns across 10 bases. Per germline, CDR1 MNHNS and CDR2 SASEGT. This CDR3 has 16 residues. V was clipped by 3 bases and J by 2 bases; unmatched bases: 4. CDR3 coding DNA: TGTGCCAGCAGTGAGACTAGCGGGTTAACCTACAATGAGCAGTTCTTC. As protein: CASSETSGLTYNEQFF.

V usage is TRBV5-1 and J usage is TRBJ1-6; D is unclear. The V and J ends lost 5 bases and 9 bases respectively, with 12 bases between them. This CDR3 contains 13 residues. Per the germline V gene, CDR1 is SGHRS and CDR2 is YFSETQ. CDR3 amino acids: CASSHIGSSPLHF. The CDR3 DNA is TGCGCCAGCAGTCACATAGGGAGTTCACCCCTCCACTTT.

The chain recombines TRBV7-8 with TRBJ1-4; D is possibly TRBD1 (5 bases). This CDR3 region has 14 residues. Trimming took 4 bases from V and 6 from J, leaving 12 bases between them. Germline loops: CDR1 SGHVS, CDR2 FQNEAQ. This CDR3 reads CASSSGQWDEKLFF. CDR3 sequence (DNA): TGTGCCAGCAGCTCAGGGCAGTGGGATGAAAAACTGTTTTTT.

The rearrangement uses TRBV18 and TRBJ2-6; D unresolved. The germline gives CDR1 KGHSH, CDR2 LQKENI. The CDR3 extends over 18 amino acids. Deletions cut 2 bases from V and 0 bases from J, with 14 bases between. CDR3 nucleotide sequence: TGTGCCAGCTCACCAATAAGGGATCTCCCCTCTGGGGCCAACGTCCTGACTTTC. As protein: CASSPIRDLPSGANVLTF.

This chain joins TRBV19 and TRBJ1-4; D is unclear. V lost 9 bases and J lost 4, with 21 bases in between. The CDR3 length is 16 residues. Germline lookup yields CDR1 LNHDA and CDR2 SQIVND (reference sequence). In nucleotides, the CDR3 is TGTGCCAGCCCTGCTCGACGGGCGGCCGGTAATGAAAAACTGTTTTTT. Its protein is CASPARRAAGNEKLFF.

This clone was recorded once. The chain carries TRBV19 and TRBJ1-2; 7 bases map to TRBD1. Germline V lookup: CDR1 LNHDA, CDR2 SQIVND (reference sequence). The CDR3 is 16 amino acids. The J segment lost 0 bases and the V segment lost 3 bases, leaving 7 bases of the junction unmatched. In nucleotides, the CDR3 is TGTGCCAGTAGTATCCTCTCCGGGACAGCTAACTATGGCTACACCTTC. Translation gives CASSILSGTANYGYTF.

The genes are TRBV18 and TRBJ2-3; 8 positions agree with TRBD1. The CDR3 covers 16 residues. CDR1 KGHSH and CDR2 LQKENI come from the germline V gene. After removal of 5 bases from V and 1 base from J, the junction contained 8 bases not matched to a gene. The CDR3 loop is CASSFLSGQGTDTQYF. The CDR3 DNA follows: TGTGCCAGCTCATTCCTTTCGGGACAGGGCACAGATACGCAGTATTTT.

This chain uses TRBV11-1 with TRBJ2-7; D is tentatively TRBD1 or TRBD2 (5 bases each). This CDR3 is built from 15 residues. Per the germline V gene, CDR1 is SGHAT and CDR2 is FQDESV (reference sequence). The ends were cut back, 3 bases at V and 0 bases at J, with 12 bases in the middle. The CDR3 is CASSFGGHFSYEQYF. DNA for the CDR3: TGTGCCAGCAGCTTCGGAGGACACTTCTCCTACGAGCAGTACTTC. Supplemented by reference TRBV11-1 and TRBJ2-7, the full variable domain reads EAEVAQSPRYKITEKSQAVAFWCDPISGHATLYWYRQILGQGPELLVQFQDESVVDDSQLPKDRFSAERLKGVDSTLKIQPAELGDSAMYLCASSFGGHFSYEQYFGPGTRLTVT.

The chain combines TRBV6-5 with TRBJ1-2; D is unresolved. The CDR3 length is 15 residues. V shed 7 bases and J shed 2 bases, with 17 bases lying between them. Germline V gene lookup returns CDR1 MNHEY and CDR2 SVGAGI. CDR3 nucleotide sequence: TGTGCCAGCATAGCAGCGCCGACGGTAAACTATGGCTACACCTTC. Translated, it gives CASIAAPTVNYGYTF.

V and J are TRBV10-3 and TRBJ1-2; D is undetermined. CDR1 and CDR2 from the germline V gene are ENHRY and SYGVKD. V was cut by 3 bases and J by 0 bases, with 11 bases left in between. The CDR3 has 15 residues. This CDR3 reads CAISESALANYGYTF. The CDR3 bases are TGTGCCATCAGTGAAAGCGCTCTAGCTAACTATGGCTACACCTTC.

The rearrangement joins TRBV5-4 to TRBJ2-7; perhaps TRBD2 as D (5 bases). Between the trimmed V and J ends, which lost 6 bases and 0 bases, there was a span of 10 bases. The CDR3 consists of 13 residues. Germline V gene data show CDR1 as SGHNT and CDR2 as YYREEE (reference sequence). For the CDR3, the DNA is TGTGCCAGCATGGAGCGGAACTCCTACGAGCAGTACTTC. Encoded protein: CASMERNSYEQYF.

This clone was detected once. CDR3 nucleotides: TGTGCCAGCAGTGATGGGGGTTCTTTTAATTCACCCCTCCACTTT. Its translation is CASSDGGSFNSPLHF. V is TRBV25-1 and J is TRBJ1-6, with D perhaps matching TRBD1 (5 bases). Per germline, CDR1 MGHDK and CDR2 SYGVNS. V lost 3 bases and J 6 bases, leaving 12 bases between the germline ends. The CDR3 spans 15 residues.

This sequence joins TRBV28 and TRBJ1-6, with D maybe TRBD1 (5 bases). Germline-derived CDR1 and CDR2 are MDHEN and SYDVKM. The V end lost 3 bases, the J end lost 0 bases, and 15 bases lay between the germline ends. The CDR3 contains 18 residues. The CDR3 DNA reads TGTGCCAGCAGTTTCGGGGCAGCGGGGAGCTCCTATAATTCACCCCTCCACTTT. Encoded protein: CASSFGAAGSSYNSPLHF.

The chain combines TRBV30 with TRBJ2-7; D is tentatively TRBD1 or TRBD2 (6 bases each). CDR1 is GTSNPN and CDR2 is SVGIG in the germline V gene (reference sequence). Between the trimmed V and J ends, which lost 3 bases and 3 bases, there was a span of 15 bases. The CDR3 is made up of 14 amino acids. The CDR3 nucleotides read TGTGCCTGGAGGCGGGGTCGAGGGGGCTACGAGCAGTACTTC. The encoded protein is CAWRRGRGGYEQYF.